This entry lists 19 T cell receptor beta chains sequenced from one sample in a study of T cell clones after liver transplantation. Generated by immunoSEQ multiplex PCR, the TCRdb table keeps only in-frame clones and is missing some. The data contain about 51,000 clones, 80% to 90% of them singletons. The specimen was CD8+ T cells from blood, collected 12 months after liver transplant. The receptors originated from a human patient who received a liver transplant. Some T cells may arise from the graft donor.

CDR3 sequence (DNA): TGTGCCAGTAAGGATATGTCGGCTGAAGCTTTCTTT. This codes for CASKDMSAEAFF. This sequence joins TRBV19 and TRBJ1-1; D is unresolved. Germline assignment: CDR1 LNHDA and CDR2 SQIVND (reference sequence). V shed 7 bases and J shed 6 bases, with 12 bases lying between them. The CDR3 totals 12 residues.

V and J are TRBV11-2 and TRBJ2-7; the D gene is possibly TRBD1 (6 bases). V lost 3 bases to trimming and J lost 2 bases, with 23 bases between them. CDR1 and CDR2 from the germline V gene are SGHAT and FQNNGV. The CDR3 is made up of 18 amino acids. The chain's CDR3 is CASSFTLTAADSTYEQYF. In nucleotides, the CDR3 is TGTGCCAGCAGCTTTACCCTTACCGCGGCGGACAGTACCTACGAGCAGTACTTC.

This chain links TRBV19 with TRBJ1-1, with TRBD1 matching over 8 bases. This CDR3 contains 14 residues. V was clipped by 5 bases and J by 2 bases; unmatched bases: 4. Germline V gene data show CDR1 as LNHDA and CDR2 as SQIVND (reference sequence). The CDR3 is CASSWTGRNTEAFF. The CDR3 bases are TGTGCCAGTAGTTGGACAGGGAGAAACACTGAAGCTTTCTTT. Full variable domain (outside the CDR3, taken from reference TRBV19 and TRBJ1-1): DGGITQSPKYLFRKEGQNVTLSCEQNLNHDAMYWYRQDPGQGLRLIYYSQIVNDFQKGDIAEGYSVSREKKESFPLTVTSAQKNPTAFYLCASSWTGRNTEAFFGQGTRLTVV.

V and J are TRBV28 and TRBJ1-5; D is ambiguous. The CDR3 has 14 amino acids. CDR1 is MDHEN, CDR2 SYDVKM, per germline. V lost 3 bases, J lost 7 bases, and 13 bases lay in between. CDR3 protein: CASSLGVGDQPQHF. CDR3 sequence (DNA): TGTGCCAGCAGTTTGGGTGTGGGTGACCAGCCCCAGCATTTT.

V is TRBV10-2 and J is TRBJ1-1; a weak D match, TRBD1 (5 bases). The CDR3 contains 13 residues. Trimming removed 2 bases at V and 4 bases at J, with 8 bases between. Germline V lookup: CDR1 WSHSY, CDR2 SAAADI. The CDR3 DNA follows: TGCGCCAGCAGTGAGACAGGTTCCACTGAAGCTTTCTTT. Translating it yields CASSETGSTEAFF.

By share of the sample, this clone is medium-sized. The rearrangement links TRBV20-1 to TRBJ2-1; D uncertain. The CDR3 covers 9 residues. V was clipped by 5 bases and J by 7 bases, with 3 bases between them. Germline V gene lookup returns CDR1 DFQATT and CDR2 SNEGSKA (reference sequence). The CDR3 protein is CSAPNEQFF. CDR3 in DNA: TGCAGTGCTCCGAATGAGCAGTTCTTC.

This chain uses TRBV19 with TRBJ2-7; D perhaps matches TRBD2 (6 bases). This CDR3 spans 13 amino acids. Trimming removed 3 bases at V and 3 bases at J, with 9 bases between. Germline CDR1 LNHDA, CDR2 SQIVND (reference sequence). In DNA, the CDR3 is TGTGCCAGTAGTATGGGAGGATACTACGAGCAGTACTTC. Protein: CASSMGGYYEQYF.

The genes are TRBV7-6 and TRBJ2-1; D call uncertain. The CDR3 covers 12 residues. Per the germline V gene, CDR1 is SGHVS and CDR2 is FNYEAQ. V dropped 5 bases and J dropped 6 bases, with 8 bases sitting between them. CDR3 protein: CASSPAVNEQFF. The CDR3 nucleotides read TGTGCCAGCAGCCCCGCGGTCAATGAGCAGTTCTTC.

This chain connects TRBV15 to TRBJ2-1, with 9 bases lining up with TRBD1. V shed 3 bases, J shed 4 bases, and the junction held 4 bases outside the gene matches. The CDR3 has 15 amino acids. Germline V gene sequence: CDR1 LNHNV, CDR2 YYDKDF (reference sequence). As DNA, the CDR3 is TGTGCCACCAGCAGCCGGGACAGGGTATACAATGAGCAGTTCTTC. The encoded protein is CATSSRDRVYNEQFF.

The rearrangement links TRBV30 to TRBJ1-5; D unclear. V was shortened by 3 bases and J by 0 bases, with 6 bases between the two germline ends. Germline V CDR1 and CDR2: GTSNPN, SVGIG (reference sequence). The CDR3 runs 13 residues. The chain's CDR3 is CAWSSYSNQPQHF. The CDR3 nucleotides read TGTGCCTGGAGCTCCTATAGCAATCAGCCCCAGCATTTT.

This chain uses TRBV19 with TRBJ1-1; 7 positions match TRBD1. This CDR3 comprises 13 residues. The germline CDR1 and CDR2 sequences are LNHDA and SQIVND (reference sequence). Trimming at V came to 10 bases and at J to 2 bases, leaving 7 bases not matched to a gene. The CDR3 DNA reads TGTGCCATTAGGGACAGCTCTAACACTGAAGCTTTCTTT. Translated, it gives CAIRDSSNTEAFF.

This chain joins TRBV4-3 and TRBJ2-3; possibly TRBD1 or TRBD2 for D (5 bases each). This CDR3 is built from 21 residues. The V end lost 1 base, the J end lost 1 base, and 27 bases lay between the germline ends. Germline CDR1 reads LGHNA; CDR2 reads YSLEER. The CDR3 DNA follows: TGCGCCAGCAGCCAAGCCGCGCCGGGACCGCGGTATCGAACACGCACAGATACGCAGTATTTT. The encoded protein is CASSQAAPGPRYRTRTDTQYF.

This sequence joins TRBV27 and TRBJ2-1; D remains ambiguous. Between the trimmed V and J ends, which lost 3 bases and 1 base, there was a span of 7 bases. Germline loops: CDR1 MNHEY, CDR2 SMNVEV (reference sequence). This CDR3 region has 14 residues. DNA for the CDR3: TGTGCCAGCAGTTTCGGTGGGTCCTACAATGAGCAGTTCTTC. Its protein is CASSFGGSYNEQFF.

This clone was recorded once. This chain uses TRBV7-9 with TRBJ2-7, with D possibly TRBD2 on 6 matching bases. The germline V and J ends were trimmed by 5 bases and 3 bases, with 14 bases remaining between them. Germline V gives CDR1 SEHNR, CDR2 FQNEAQ (reference sequence). The CDR3 is made up of 14 amino acids. In nucleotides, the CDR3 is TGTGCCAGCAGCCCCGAGAACGGGGGCTACGAGCAGTACTTC. It yields the protein CASSPENGGYEQYF.

V gene TRBV5-8 combines with J gene TRBJ2-3, with a possible D match to TRBD1 (6 bases). The CDR3 is made up of 15 amino acids. V dropped 3 bases and J dropped 2 bases, with 13 bases sitting between them. Germline V CDR1 and CDR2: SGHTS, YDEGEE. CDR3 in DNA: TGTGCCAGCAGCTCCGGACAGAAACCCACAGATACGCAGTATTTT. It is translated as CASSSGQKPTDTQYF.

The V gene is TRBV11-2, the J gene TRBJ2-2, with D tentatively TRBD2 (6 bases). The CDR3 loop spans 13 amino acids. Germline lookup yields CDR1 SGHAT and CDR2 FQNNGV. V lost 4 bases, J lost 6 bases, and 9 bases lay in between. This CDR3 reads CASSYGGSGELFF. The CDR3 DNA follows: TGTGCCAGCAGCTACGGGGGATCCGGGGAGCTGTTTTTT.

This chain joins TRBV9 and TRBJ2-7; D uncertain. CDR1 is SGDLS, CDR2 YYNGEE, per germline. The CDR3 extends over 15 amino acids. V lost 1 base and J 1 base, leaving 12 bases between the germline ends. CDR3 protein: CASSVTIGRSYEQYF. CDR3 in DNA: TGTGCCAGCAGCGTAACGATAGGGCGATCCTACGAGCAGTACTTC.

The chain is built from TRBV27 and TRBJ2-7; 8 bases align to TRBD2. With V trimmed by 5 bases and J by 3 bases, 6 bases remained unmatched. CDR3 length: 14 amino acids. Germline-derived CDR1 and CDR2 are MNHEY and SMNVEV (reference sequence). CDR3 residues: CASSLGGVRYEQYF. For the CDR3, the DNA is TGTGCCAGCAGTCTCGGGGGGGTTCGCTACGAGCAGTACTTC.

This chain links TRBV5-4 with TRBJ2-2; D not certain. V lost 3 bases and J 6 bases, leaving 18 bases between the germline ends. CDR1 SGHNT and CDR2 YYREEE come from the germline V gene (reference sequence). The CDR3 has 16 residues. The DNA for the CDR3 is TGTGCCAGCAGCTACTTCCGGAACAGTTGGTCCGGGGAGCTGTTTTTT. This sequence encodes CASSYFRNSWSGELFF.